What follows are 10 T cell receptor beta chains derived from one specimen sequenced in a study of regulatory T cells in long-lasting Graves disease. Time point described: persistent/refractory GD, antithyroid drugs over 5 years with positive TRAb. From RNA extracted from PBMCs, the TCR library was made. CDR3 regions were amplified by Arm-PCR using iRepertoire HTBI primers to build TCR beta libraries. TCRdb reanalysed the multiplex PCR reads using MiXCR and keeps one entry per CDR3 protein. This table has about 290,000 distinct CDR3 sequences, around a fifth appearing once. The sequences come from peripheral blood mononuclear cells (PBMCs), collected when the disease was refractory, from a patient treated with antithyroid drugs. These receptors all stem from a female donor with Graves disease.

In its sample, this clonotype was seen a few times. The rearrangement links TRBV19 to TRBJ2-7; 7 nucleotides agree with TRBD1. With 3 bases clipped from V and 2 bases from J, the junction kept 4 bases outside the gene matches. The CDR3 consists of 14 residues. Germline loops: CDR1 LNHDA, CDR2 SQIVND (reference sequence). The CDR3: CASSIGDSTYEQYF. The CDR3 coding sequence is TGTGCCAGTAGTATCGGGGACAGTACCTACGAGCAGTACTTC.

The chain combines TRBV7-2 with TRBJ2-1; a possible D gene is TRBD2 (7 bases). Germline loops: CDR1 SGHTA, CDR2 FQGNSA. The CDR3 extends over 16 amino acids. Trimming left V 1 base short and J 3 bases short, with 13 bases between. The CDR3 sequence: CASSLEGGGYYNEQFF. Here the CDR3 DNA reads TGTGCCAGCAGCTTAGAGGGCGGGGGCTACTACAATGAGCAGTTCTTC. Full variable domain (missing parts from reference TRBV7-2 and TRBJ2-1): GAGVSQSPSNKVTEKGKDVELRCDPISGHTALYWYRQSLGQGLEFLIYFQGNSAPDKSGLPSDRFSAERTGGSVSTLTIQRTQQEDSAVYLCASSLEGGGYYNEQFFGPGTRLTVL.

This chain's CDR3 is CSVEGDGATNEKLFF. The DNA of the CDR3 is TGCAGCGTTGAAGGAGACGGCGCAACTAATGAAAAACTGTTTTTT. The genes are TRBV29-1 and TRBJ1-4, with D hard to call. CDR1 SQVTM and CDR2 ANQGSEA come from the germline V gene. The CDR3 totals 15 residues. Trimming shortened V by 1 base and J by 0 bases, and 9 bases separated the two germline ends.

In its sample, this clonotype was seen many times. V gene TRBV6-1 combines with J gene TRBJ1-2; no reliable D call. The CDR3 loop spans 16 amino acids. Per the germline V gene, CDR1 is MNHNS and CDR2 is SASEGT. Trimming removed 0 bases at V and 1 base at J, with 12 bases between. CDR3 amino acids: CASSEARRALNYGYTF. The DNA for the CDR3 is TGTGCCAGCAGTGAAGCTCGGAGGGCCCTTAACTATGGCTACACCTTC.

V usage is TRBV10-1 and J usage is TRBJ2-2; D is unclear. Trimming removed 4 bases from V and 1 base from J, with 4 bases in between. The CDR3 consists of 13 residues. Germline CDR1 WNHNN, CDR2 SYGVQD (reference sequence). As DNA, the CDR3 is TGCGCCAGCAGTGTGGTGAACACCGGGGAGCTGTTTTTT. As protein: CASSVVNTGELFF.

There are many counts of this clonotype. This chain uses TRBV27 with TRBJ1-1; D gene uncertain. V lost 9 bases to trimming and J lost 0 bases, with 17 bases between them. The germline V gene has CDR1 MNHEY and CDR2 SMNVEV (reference sequence). This CDR3 is built from 15 residues. The chain's CDR3 is CASLRREGMNTEAFF. The CDR3 nucleotides read TGTGCCAGTTTAAGAAGGGAGGGAATGAACACTGAAGCTTTCTTT.

This clonotype has ten or more counts. This rearrangement joins TRBV28 to TRBJ1-2; D might be TRBD1 (5 bases). Trimming pared 6 bases from V and 9 bases from J, leaving 17 bases between. The CDR3 is 13 amino acids. The V gene's germline CDR1 is MDHEN and CDR2 SYDVKM. Here the CDR3 DNA reads TGTGCCAGCAGCCCGACAGATACTATGCGCTACACCTTC. Amino acid sequence: CASSPTDTMRYTF.

About this clonotype: Being one base from a much bigger clone, this may be a read error. This chain connects TRBV20-1 to TRBJ1-5, with 9 bases that match TRBD1. CDR1 and CDR2 from the germline V gene are DFQATT and SNEGSKA (reference sequence). The CDR3 spans 16 residues. CDR3 loop: CSARSGQGLSNQPRHF. As DNA, the CDR3 is TGCAGTGCTAGATCGGGACAGGGTTTAAGCAATCAGCCCCGGCATTTT.

There are a few counts of this clonotype. The rearrangement uses TRBV6-2 or TRBV6-3 and TRBJ2-7; 9 positions agree with TRBD1. The germline V gene encodes CDR1 MNHEY and CDR2 SVGEGT. Losses at the gene ends were 5 bases for V and 5 bases for J; bases not matched to a gene: 10. This CDR3 has 15 residues. In DNA form, the CDR3 reads TGTGCCAGCAGTAAACAGGGGGCGCTTGTGAACGAGCAGTACTTC. This codes for CASSKQGALVNEQYF.

This clonotype was seen many times. The chain employs TRBV7-2 and TRBJ2-7; 7 nucleotides line up with TRBD2. Germline values: CDR1 SGHTA, CDR2 FQGNSA. The trim removed 1 base at V and 4 bases at J, leaving 10 bases unmatched. This CDR3 spans 16 amino acids. In DNA form, the CDR3 reads TGTGCCAGCAGCTTAGGCCCGCGCGGGAGACCATACGAGCAGTACTTC. Amino acids: CASSLGPRGRPYEQYF.